The clone carrying this TCR beta chain came up a few times. Its antigen is not known. During its preparation, the TCRbeta library received unique molecular identifiers. In TCRdb, the PCR reads were re-called with MiXCR into one record per CDR3 protein. The sample includes roughly 49,000 distinct CDR3 sequences, around 9.2% of them seen just once. This CDR3 spans 16 amino acids. V lost 3 bases, J lost 4 bases, and 4 bases stayed unmatched. Germline V gene data show CDR1 as SNHLY and CDR2 as FYNNEI. The data stem from a study of T-cell reconstitution after alpha-beta-depleted transplantation in children. General study points: Some patients owed their high day-60 TCRbeta diversity to surviving recipient T cells and thymic progenitors. Diversity and T-cell counts at one year after transplant derived mostly from new T cells. Alpha-beta T cells present about two months after transplant were reported to originate from several hundred expanded graft clones.

The origin of this receptor is a male patient between 2 and 10 years old who had a stem cell transplant for chronic granulomatous disease, so the T cells may come from the graft donor. The source material was PBMCs, mostly from graft donor cells, sampled 60 days after TCRalphabeta/CD19-depleted stem cell transplant. This rearrangement joins TRBV2 to TRBJ2-1; 12 bases are a match to TRBD1. CDR3 nucleotides: TGTGCCAGCAGTGAGGGGACAGGGGGCAAGTACAATGAGCAGTTCTTC. Its protein is CASSEGTGGKYNEQFF.